This TCR beta chain stems from a study of cytomegalovirus exposure and HLA in healthy donors. The CDR3 has 17 residues. Researchers ran the PCR with 60 Vbeta and 13 Jbeta primers. The data were produced by immunoSEQ multiplex PCR, yet TCRdb's version contains in-frame clones alone and is incomplete. The sample lists over 150,000 clones, 80% occurring once. Regarding this clone: Its matching antigen is unknown.

Notes on the study in general: Later findings reportedly placed an Asian-associated ancestry cluster below the approximately 620-donor mean for N-insertions. Exclusion applied to some V segments, including TRBV6-2 and TRBV6-3, as they were indistinguishable.

The TCR was taken from a man aged 30 to 39 in good health and CMV-seronegative. The source material was PBMCs. The V and J genes are TRBV21-1 and TRBJ2-7; the table's D call, TRBD1, has no DNA check behind it. TRBV21-1 is an annotated pseudogene. This chain's CDR3 is CASSKSPGTGSSYEQYF. DNA of the CDR3: TGTGCCAGCAGCAAAAGCCCGGGGACAGGGAGCTCCTACGAGCAGTACTTC.